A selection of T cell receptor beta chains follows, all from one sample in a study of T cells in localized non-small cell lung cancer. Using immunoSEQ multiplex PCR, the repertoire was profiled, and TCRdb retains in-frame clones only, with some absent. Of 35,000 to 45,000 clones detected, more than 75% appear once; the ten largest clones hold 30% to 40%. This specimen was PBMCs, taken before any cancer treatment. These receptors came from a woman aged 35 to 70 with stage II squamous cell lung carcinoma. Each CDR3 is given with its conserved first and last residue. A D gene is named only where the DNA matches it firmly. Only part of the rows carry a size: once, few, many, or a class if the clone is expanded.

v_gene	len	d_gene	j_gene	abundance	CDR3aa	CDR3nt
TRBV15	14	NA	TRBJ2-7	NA	CATSREQGYYEQYF	TGTGCCACCAGCAGAGAACAAGGATACTACGAGCAGTACTTC
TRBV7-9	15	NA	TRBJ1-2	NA	CASSLSLLQGDGYTF	TGTGCCAGCAGCTTATCGTTGTTACAGGGTGATGGCTACACCTTC
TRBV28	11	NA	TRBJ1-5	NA	CASSSSTSQHF	TGTGCCAGCAGTTCCTCCACCTCCCAGCATTTT
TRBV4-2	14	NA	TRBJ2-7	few	CASSYDINSYEQYF	TGTGCCAGCAGTTACGACATAAACTCCTACGAGCAGTACTTC
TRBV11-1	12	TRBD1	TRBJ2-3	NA	CASSLDRDTQYF	TGTGCCAGCAGCTTGGACAGGGATACGCAGTATTTT
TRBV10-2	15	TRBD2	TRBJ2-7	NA	CASSESSTSGYEQYF	TGCGCCAGCAGTGAGTCATCGACTAGCGGGTACGAGCAGTACTTC
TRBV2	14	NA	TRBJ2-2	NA	CASTRTTNTGELFF	TGTGCCAGCACCCGAACAACGAACACCGGGGAGCTGTTTTTT
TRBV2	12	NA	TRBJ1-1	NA	CASTGRAFEAFF	TGTGCCAGCACCGGACGGGCTTTTGAAGCTTTCTTT
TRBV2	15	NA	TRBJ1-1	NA	CASSALGGMNTEAFF	TGTGCCAGCAGCGCTCTAGGGGGGATGAACACTGAAGCTTTCTTT
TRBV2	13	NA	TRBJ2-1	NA	CASMEGRNNEQFF	TGTGCCTCAATGGAGGGCAGGAACAATGAGCAGTTCTTC
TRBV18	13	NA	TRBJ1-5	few	CASSPDSNQPQHF	TGTGCCAGCTCTCCGGATAGCAATCAGCCCCAGCATTTT
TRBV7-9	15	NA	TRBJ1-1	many	CASSSEQGMNTEAFF	TGTGCCAGCAGCTCTGAACAGGGAATGAACACTGAAGCTTTCTTT
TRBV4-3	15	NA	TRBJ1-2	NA	CASSPWIGANYGYTF	TGCGCCAGCAGCCCTTGGATCGGGGCTAACTATGGCTACACCTTC
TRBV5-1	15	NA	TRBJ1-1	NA	CASSERDPTSTEAFF	TGCGCCAGCAGCGAAAGGGACCCCACGAGCACTGAAGCTTTCTTT
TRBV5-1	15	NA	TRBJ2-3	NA	CASSRGWGSTDTQYF	TGCGCCAGCAGCCGCGGGTGGGGGTCCACAGATACGCAGTATTTT
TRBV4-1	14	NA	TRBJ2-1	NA	CASSHARTGDEQFF	TGCGCCAGCAGCCACGCCAGGACTGGCGATGAGCAGTTCTTC
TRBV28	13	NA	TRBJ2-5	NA	CASSLTYQETQYF	TGTGCCAGCAGTTTGACTTATCAAGAGACCCAGTACTTC
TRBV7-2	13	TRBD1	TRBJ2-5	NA	CASSRGQGETQYF	TGTGCCAGCAGCCGCGGACAGGGAGAGACCCAGTACTTC
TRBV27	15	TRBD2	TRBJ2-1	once	CASSPTSGGRDEQFF	TGTGCCAGCAGTCCCACTAGCGGGGGGAGGGATGAGCAGTTCTTC
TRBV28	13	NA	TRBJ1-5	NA	CASSLDPYQPQHF	TGTGCCAGCAGTTTAGACCCCTATCAGCCCCAGCATTTT
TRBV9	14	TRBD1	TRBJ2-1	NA	CASSTWDSYNEQFF	TGTGCCAGCAGCACTTGGGACAGTTACAATGAGCAGTTCTTC
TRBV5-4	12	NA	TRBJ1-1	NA	CASSLDSTLAFF	TGTGCCAGCAGCTTGGACTCTACGTTAGCTTTCTTT